The TCR beta chain described here comes from a study of cytomegalovirus exposure and HLA in healthy donors. Findings of the study overall: 150 or so TCR beta chains were listed as cytomegalovirus-associated. An analysis done earlier found most TCR beta V segments productive about 90% or about 30% of the time. Sequencing likely generated an artifact that appeared as a cluster of highly shared sequence variants. A classifier reportedly called cytomegalovirus status with high sensitivity and specificity.

A note on this clone: No antigen is known for it.

The PCR was carried out with 60 Vbeta primers and 13 Jbeta primers. The assay was immunoSEQ multiplex PCR, and TCRdb's table has in-frame clones only and misses some. Of some 160,000 clones listed, roughly 80% are singletons. The germline V gene encodes CDR1 MNHNS and CDR2 SASEGT. This CDR3 region has 15 residues. The germline V and J ends were trimmed by 2 bases and 4 bases, with 15 bases remaining between them. This chain connects TRBV6-1 to TRBJ2-7; a weak D match, TRBD1 (6 bases). Sequencing was done on a sample of PBMCs. The origin of this receptor is a woman in her forties or fifties in good health and CMV-seronegative. The CDR3 here is CASSEFARGPYEQYF. The CDR3, as DNA: TGTGCCAGCAGTGAATTCGCCAGGGGACCTTACGAGCAGTACTTC.